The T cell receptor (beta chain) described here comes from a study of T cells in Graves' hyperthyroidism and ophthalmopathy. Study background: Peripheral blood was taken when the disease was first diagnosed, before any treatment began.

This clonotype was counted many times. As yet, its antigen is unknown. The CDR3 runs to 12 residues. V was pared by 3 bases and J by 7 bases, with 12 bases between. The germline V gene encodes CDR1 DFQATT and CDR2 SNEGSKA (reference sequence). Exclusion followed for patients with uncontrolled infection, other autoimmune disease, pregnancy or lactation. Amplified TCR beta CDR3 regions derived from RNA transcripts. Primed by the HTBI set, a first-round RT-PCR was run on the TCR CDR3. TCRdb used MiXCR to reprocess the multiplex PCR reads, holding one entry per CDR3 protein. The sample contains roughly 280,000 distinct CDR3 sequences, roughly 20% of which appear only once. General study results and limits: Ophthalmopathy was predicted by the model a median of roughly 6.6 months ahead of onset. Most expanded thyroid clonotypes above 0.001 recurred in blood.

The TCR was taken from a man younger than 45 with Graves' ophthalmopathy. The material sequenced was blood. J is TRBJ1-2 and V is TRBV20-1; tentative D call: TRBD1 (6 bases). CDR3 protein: CSASRTGSGYTF. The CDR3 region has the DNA TGCAGTGCTAGTCGAACAGGGAGTGGCTACACCTTC.